One and the same sample provided the 5 T cell receptor beta chains below, sequenced in a study of T cells after yellow fever vaccination. TCRdb analysed the 5' RACE reads with MiXCR anew, one entry per CDR3 protein. The sample shows some 250,000 distinct CDR3 sequences, roughly 3.7% of them seen only once. The source material was PBMCs, sampled 15 days after the yellow fever booster vaccination. These receptors were collected from a man between 18 and 29 years old who received the YFV17D yellow fever vaccine.

This clonotype was seen at least ten times. The CDR3 sequence is CASSRGWGTEAFF. CDR3 nucleotides: TGCGCCAGCAGCCGAGGCTGGGGCACTGAAGCTTTCTTT. The chain has TRBV4-3 and TRBJ1-1, with D unresolved. V was trimmed by 4 bases and J by 4 bases, leaving 10 bases between them. In germline, CDR1 is LGHNA, CDR2 YSLEER. The CDR3 is 13 residues long.

Ten or more counts support this clonotype. The gene calls are TRBV6-5 and TRBJ1-3; weak D call: TRBD1 (5 bases). The CDR3 runs to 16 residues. Germline assignment: CDR1 MNHEY and CDR2 SVGAGI. Trimming took 0 bases from V and 4 from J, leaving 13 bases between them. The CDR3 protein is CASSYSAGTAGNTIYF. In DNA form, the CDR3 reads TGTGCCAGCAGTTACTCTGCCGGGACGGCAGGAAACACCATATATTTT.

Many counts were recorded for this clonotype. The chain recombines TRBV6-2 or TRBV6-3 with TRBJ2-5; D unclear. Between the trimmed V and J ends, which lost 7 bases and 0 bases, there was a span of 9 bases. CDR1 is MNHEY, CDR2 SVGEGT, per germline. The CDR3 extends over 13 amino acids. This CDR3 is CASTFQNQETQYF. CDR3 bases: TGTGCCAGCACTTTCCAGAACCAAGAGACCCAGTACTTC.

This chain uses TRBV9 with TRBJ1-3; unclear D gene. CDR3 size: 14 residues. Trimming removed 2 bases at V and 0 bases at J, with 6 bases between. Per the germline V gene, CDR1 is SGDLS and CDR2 is YYNGEE. CDR3 in amino acids: CASSVRSSGNTIYF. CDR3 nucleotides: TGTGCCAGCAGCGTCCGGTCCTCTGGAAACACCATATATTTT.

This clonotype occurred many times. J is TRBJ1-5 and V is TRBV7-2; 8 bases line up with TRBD1. From germline, CDR1 is SGHTA and CDR2 FQGNSA. Trimming removed 4 bases from V and 5 bases from J; junction bases left unmatched: 7. The CDR3 is 15 residues long. Here the CDR3 DNA reads TGTGCCAGCAGCTCGAGGACAGGGCTTTATCAGCCCCAGCATTTT. Protein: CASSSRTGLYQPQHF.